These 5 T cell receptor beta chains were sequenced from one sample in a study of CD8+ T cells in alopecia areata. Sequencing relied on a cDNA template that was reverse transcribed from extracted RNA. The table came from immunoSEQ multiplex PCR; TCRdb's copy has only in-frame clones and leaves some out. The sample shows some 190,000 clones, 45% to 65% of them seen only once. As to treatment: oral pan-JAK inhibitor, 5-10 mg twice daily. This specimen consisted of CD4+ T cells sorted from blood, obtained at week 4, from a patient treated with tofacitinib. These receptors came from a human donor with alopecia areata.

CDR3 protein: CASSQSQETQYF. CDR3 coding DNA: TGTGCCAGCAGCCAATCACAAGAGACCCAGTACTTC. This chain joins TRBV14 and TRBJ2-5; D remains unclear. The CDR3 extends over 12 amino acids. Trimming removed 2 bases from V and 2 bases from J, with 3 bases in between. Germline V gives CDR1 SGHDN, CDR2 FVKESK. Complete variable domain (other parts from reference TRBV14 and TRBJ2-5): EAGVTQFPSHSVIEKGQTVTLRCDPISGHDNLYWYRRVMGKEIKFLLHFVKESKQDESGMPNNRFLAERTGGTYSTLKVQPAELEDSGVYFCASSQSQETQYFGPGTRLLVL.

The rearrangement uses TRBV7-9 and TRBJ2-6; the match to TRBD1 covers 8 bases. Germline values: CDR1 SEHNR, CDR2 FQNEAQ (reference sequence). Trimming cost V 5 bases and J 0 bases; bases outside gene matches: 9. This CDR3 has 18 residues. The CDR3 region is CASSPWTGQYSGANVLTF. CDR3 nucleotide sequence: TGTGCCAGCAGCCCTTGGACAGGGCAATACTCTGGGGCCAACGTCCTGACTTTC. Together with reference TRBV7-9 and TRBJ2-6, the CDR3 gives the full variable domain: DTGVSQNPRHKITKRGQNVTFRCDPISEHNRLYWYRQTLGQGPEFLTYFQNEAQLEKSRLLSDRFSAERPKGSFSTLEIQRTEQGDSAMYLCASSPWTGQYSGANVLTFGAGSRLTVL.

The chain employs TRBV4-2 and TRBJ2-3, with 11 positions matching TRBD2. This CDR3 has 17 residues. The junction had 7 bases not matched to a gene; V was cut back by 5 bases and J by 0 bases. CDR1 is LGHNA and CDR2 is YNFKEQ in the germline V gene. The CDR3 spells CASSSSGTSGSTDTQYF. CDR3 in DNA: TGTGCCAGCAGCTCCTCCGGGACTAGCGGAAGCACAGATACGCAGTATTTT.

CDR3 loop: CASSRSLSETQYF. The CDR3 DNA is TGTGCCAGCAGTCGTAGTCTCAGCGAGACCCAGTACTTC. The V gene is TRBV7-9, the J gene TRBJ2-5; D uncertain. The germline gives CDR1 SEHNR, CDR2 FQNEAQ (reference sequence). CDR3 size: 13 residues. V lost 6 bases and J lost 5, with 13 bases in between.

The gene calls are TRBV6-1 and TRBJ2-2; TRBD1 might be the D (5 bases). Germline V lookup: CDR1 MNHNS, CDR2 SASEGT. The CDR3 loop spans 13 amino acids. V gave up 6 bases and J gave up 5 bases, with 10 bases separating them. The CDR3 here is CASRDTITGELFF. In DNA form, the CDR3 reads TGTGCCAGCAGGGACACTATAACCGGGGAGCTGTTTTTT.